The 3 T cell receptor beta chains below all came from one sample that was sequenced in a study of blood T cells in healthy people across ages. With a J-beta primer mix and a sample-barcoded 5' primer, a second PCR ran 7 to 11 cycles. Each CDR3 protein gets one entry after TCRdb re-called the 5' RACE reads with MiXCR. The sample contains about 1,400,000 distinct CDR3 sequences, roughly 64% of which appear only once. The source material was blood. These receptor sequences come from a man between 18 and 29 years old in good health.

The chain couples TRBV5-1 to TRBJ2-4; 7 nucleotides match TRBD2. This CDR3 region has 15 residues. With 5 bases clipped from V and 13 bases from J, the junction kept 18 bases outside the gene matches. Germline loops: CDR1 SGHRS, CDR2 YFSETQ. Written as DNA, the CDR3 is TGCGCCAGCAGTCCGGACACCGTTTTTGGGAGGGAGCAGTACTTC. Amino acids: CASSPDTVFGREQYF.

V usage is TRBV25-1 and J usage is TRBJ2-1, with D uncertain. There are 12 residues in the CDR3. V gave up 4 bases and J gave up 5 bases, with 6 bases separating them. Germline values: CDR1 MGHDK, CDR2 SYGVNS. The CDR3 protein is CASSGVHNEQFF. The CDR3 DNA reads TGTGCCAGCAGTGGAGTTCACAATGAGCAGTTCTTC.

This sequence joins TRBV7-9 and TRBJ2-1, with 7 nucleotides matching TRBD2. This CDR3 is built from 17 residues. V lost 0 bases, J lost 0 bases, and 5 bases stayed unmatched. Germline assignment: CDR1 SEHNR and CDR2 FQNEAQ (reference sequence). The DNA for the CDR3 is TGTGCCAGCAGCTTAGCCAAGGGCGGGAGCTCCTACAATGAGCAGTTCTTC. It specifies CASSLAKGGSSYNEQFF.